The clone carrying this T cell receptor (beta chain) was counted ten times or more. The data were obtained in a study of early T cells in non-severe SARS-CoV-2 infection. Using its own MiXCR run on the 5' RACE reads, TCRdb lists one record per CDR3 protein. The sample contains around 81,000 distinct CDR3 sequences, roughly 13% of which appear only once. The origin of this receptor is an adult who was a healthcare worker with PCR-confirmed SARS-CoV-2 infection or an uninfected control (not recorded which). The sequencing sample was made of whole blood.

The CDR3 DNA is TGTGCCAGCAGTGAAGCGGCGGCCGGATCACCCCTCCACTTT. This sequence encodes CASSEAAAGSPLHF. The rearrangement joins TRBV6-1 to TRBJ1-6; D unclear. Between the trimmed V and J ends, which lost 0 bases and 10 bases, there was a span of 10 bases. The germline V gene encodes CDR1 MNHNS and CDR2 SASEGT. The CDR3 consists of 14 residues.